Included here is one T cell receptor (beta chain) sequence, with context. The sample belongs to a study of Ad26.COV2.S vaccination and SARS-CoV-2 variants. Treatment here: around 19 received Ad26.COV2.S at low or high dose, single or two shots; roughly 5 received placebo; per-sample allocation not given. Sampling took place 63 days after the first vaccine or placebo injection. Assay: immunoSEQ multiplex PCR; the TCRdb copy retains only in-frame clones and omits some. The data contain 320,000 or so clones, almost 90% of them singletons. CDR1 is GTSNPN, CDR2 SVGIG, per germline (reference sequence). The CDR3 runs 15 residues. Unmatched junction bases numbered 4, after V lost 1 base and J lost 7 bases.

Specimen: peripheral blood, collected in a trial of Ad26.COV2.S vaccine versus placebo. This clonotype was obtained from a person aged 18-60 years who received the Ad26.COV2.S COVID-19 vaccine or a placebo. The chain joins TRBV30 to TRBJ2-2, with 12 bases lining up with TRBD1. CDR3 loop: CAWSGGQGAIGELFF. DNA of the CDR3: TGTGCCTGGAGTGGGGGACAGGGGGCGATCGGGGAGCTGTTTTTT.